This T cell receptor beta chain appears in the sequencing data of a study of CXCR3-negative and CXCR3-positive naive CD8 T cells. Overall study results and limits: TRB CDR3 properties served as the basis for inferring TCR strength, and surface CD5 was comparable between naive subsets. Researchers report that CXCR3-positive naive cells carry more hydrophobic TRB CDR3s than CXCR3-negative naive cells. Sequencing showed both naive subsets with comparably high diversity, and memory CD8+ cells much lower.

The CDR3 spans 16 residues. The germline CDR1 and CDR2 sequences are SGHTA and FQGNSA. The libraries of TRB cDNA were constructed through 5' RACE using UMI labels. TCRdb reprocessed the 5' RACE reads and reports one entry per CDR3 protein, with no DNA. The sample includes some 150,000 distinct CDR3 sequences. With respect to this clonotype: Its target is unknown.

The TCR was taken from a human donor in good health. Some clones in this sample may be carry-over from other donors' samples. The sample consisted of naive CXCR3+ CD8+ T cells from blood. The sample's subset: CD45RO-CCR7+CD27+CD95- naive CD8+ T cells expressing CXCR3 (TNR3+). V gene TRBV7-2 combines with J gene TRBJ2-5; TCRdb's D gene call, TRBD2, goes unchecked for lack of DNA. Here the CDR3 reads CASSLGLAGGQETQYF.